The following is a T cell receptor beta chain sequence with its context. Its antigen is undetermined. Using immunoSEQ multiplex PCR, the repertoire was profiled, and TCRdb retains in-frame clones only, with some absent. The sample lists under 150,000 clones, 70% to 90% seen once, with 8% to 9% in the top ten. V shed 1 base, J shed 0 bases, and the junction held 14 bases outside the gene matches. CDR3 length: 20 amino acids. Germline V gives CDR1 LNHDA, CDR2 SQIVND (reference sequence). The data were taken from a study of identifying expanded T cells in peripheral blood. Collection occurred without any documented infections or immune events in donors. Study-level points and caveats: Variance in clone template counts between roughly two-week samples significantly increased with total template count across all healthy donors.

The rearrangement joins TRBV19 to TRBJ1-5, with 8 positions matching TRBD1. This clonotype was sampled from a person between 18 and 75 years old in good health. Material for sequencing was blood. The CDR3 reads CASSIGFGRGLVYSNQPQHF. The CDR3 DNA sequence: TGTGCCAGTAGTATAGGATTTGGCAGGGGGCTAGTTTATAGCAATCAGCCCCAGCATTTT.